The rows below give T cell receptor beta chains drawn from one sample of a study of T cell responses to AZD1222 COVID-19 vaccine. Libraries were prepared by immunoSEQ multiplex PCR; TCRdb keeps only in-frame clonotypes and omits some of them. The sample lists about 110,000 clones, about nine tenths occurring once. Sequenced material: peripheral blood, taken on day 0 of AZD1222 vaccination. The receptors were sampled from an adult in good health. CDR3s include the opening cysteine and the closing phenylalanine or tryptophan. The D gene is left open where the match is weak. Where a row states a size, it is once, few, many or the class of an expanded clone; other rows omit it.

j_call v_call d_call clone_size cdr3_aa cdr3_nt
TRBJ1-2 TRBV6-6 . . CASSWQGPREHYGYTF TGTGCCAGCTCCTGGCAGGGGCCCCGGGAACACTATGGCTACACCTTC
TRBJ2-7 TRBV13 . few CASSLGGQKHF TGTGCCAGCAGCTTAGGCGGTCAGAAGCACTTC
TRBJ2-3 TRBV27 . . CASSLRAVGDTQYF TGTGCCAGCAGTTTAAGAGCGGTGGGAGATACGCAGTATTTT
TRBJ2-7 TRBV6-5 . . CASIRGSFYEQYF TGTGCCTCCATTAGGGGCTCCTTCTACGAGCAGTACTTC
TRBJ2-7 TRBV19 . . CASSFSDRYEQYF TGTGCCAGTAGCTTCTCGGACAGATACGAGCAGTACTTC
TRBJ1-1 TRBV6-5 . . CASSITAMNTEAFF TGTGCCAGCAGTATAACAGCGATGAACACTGAAGCTTTCTTT
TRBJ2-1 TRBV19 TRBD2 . CASSMTSRGEQFF TGTGCCAGTAGTATGACTAGCCGGGGTGAGCAGTTCTTC
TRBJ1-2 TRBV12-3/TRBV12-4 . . CASSLSSYGYTF TGTGCCAGCAGTTTAAGTTCCTATGGCTACACCTTC
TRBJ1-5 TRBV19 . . CASKRQRDNQPQHF TGTGCCAGCAAACGACAGAGAGATAATCAGCCCCAGCATTTT
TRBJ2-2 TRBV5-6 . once CASSAYQADTGELFF TGTGCCAGCAGCGCCTACCAGGCGGACACCGGGGAGCTGTTTTTT
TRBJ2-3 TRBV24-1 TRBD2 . CATSARGKRGTDTQYF TGTGCCACCAGTGCCCGAGGAAAGCGGGGGACAGATACGCAGTATTTT
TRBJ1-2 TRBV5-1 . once CASSLDPQGDYGYTF TGCGCCAGCAGCTTGGATCCGCAGGGAGACTATGGCTACACCTTC
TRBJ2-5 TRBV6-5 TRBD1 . CASRRQGVETQYF TGTGCCAGCCGAAGACAGGGGGTAGAGACCCAGTACTTC
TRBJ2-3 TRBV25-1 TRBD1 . CASSARGPQKRTDTQYF TGTGCCAGCAGTGCTAGGGGGCCCCAAAAACGCACAGATACGCAGTATTTT
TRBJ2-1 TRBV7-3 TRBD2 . CASSPLIAGGYNEQFF TGTGCCAGCAGCCCCCTCATAGCGGGGGGGTACAATGAGCAGTTCTTC
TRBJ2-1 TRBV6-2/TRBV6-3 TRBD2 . CASSAGTSTHNEQFF TGTGCCAGCAGCGCCGGGACTAGCACCCACAATGAGCAGTTCTTC
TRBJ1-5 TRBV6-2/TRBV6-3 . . CASTPRDPFLLVDQPQHF TGTGCCAGCACCCCCCGGGACCCCTTTCTCTTGGTCGATCAGCCCCAGCATTTT
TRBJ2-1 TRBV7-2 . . CASRRLAGSYNEQFF TGTGCCAGCAGGCGCCTAGCTGGATCCTACAATGAGCAGTTCTTC
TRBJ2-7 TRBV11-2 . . CASSLDSYEQYF TGTGCCAGCAGCTTAGACTCCTACGAGCAGTACTTC
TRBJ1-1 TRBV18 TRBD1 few CASSPPGQGHTEAFF TGTGCCAGCTCACCCCCGGGACAGGGACACACTGAAGCTTTCTTT
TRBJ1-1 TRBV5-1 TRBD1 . CASSPRGSDTEAFF TGCGCCAGCAGCCCCAGGGGGTCGGACACTGAAGCTTTCTTT
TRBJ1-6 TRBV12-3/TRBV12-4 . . CASSSGYNSPLHF TGTGCCAGCAGTTCGGGGTACAATTCACCCCTCCACTTT
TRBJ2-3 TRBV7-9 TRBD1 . CASSLEGAPDTQYF TGTGCCAGCAGCTTAGAGGGGGCCCCAGATACGCAGTATTTT
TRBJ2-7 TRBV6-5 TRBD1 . CASSYGQGAYEQYF TGTGCCAGCAGTTACGGACAGGGGGCTTACGAGCAGTACTTC
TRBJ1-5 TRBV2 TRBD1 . CASSTGVLNQPQHF TGTGCCAGCAGCACAGGGGTCCTCAATCAGCCCCAGCATTTT
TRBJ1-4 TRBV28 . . CASSLFREGSVLFF TGTGCCAGCAGTTTATTCCGGGAGGGGTCTGTCCTGTTTTTT
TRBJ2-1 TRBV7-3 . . CASSLSGAEQFF TGTGCCAGCAGCTTATCTGGGGCCGAGCAGTTCTTC
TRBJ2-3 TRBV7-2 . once CASSLGGISTDTQYF TGTGCCAGCAGCTTAGGCGGAATTAGCACAGATACGCAGTATTTT
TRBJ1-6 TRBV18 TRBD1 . CASSRRTGGTNSPLHF TGTGCCAGCTCACGGCGGACAGGGGGGACTAATTCACCCCTCCACTTT
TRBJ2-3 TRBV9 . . CASSVGLRTDTQYF TGTGCCAGCAGCGTAGGATTGAGAACAGATACGCAGTATTTT
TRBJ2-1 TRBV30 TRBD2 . CAWSSLAGGQGEQFF TGTGCCTGGAGCAGCCTAGCGGGAGGGCAGGGTGAGCAGTTCTTC
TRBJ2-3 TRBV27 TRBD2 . CASSPTSGSPPDTQYF TGTGCCAGCAGTCCGACTAGCGGGAGTCCGCCCGATACGCAGTATTTT
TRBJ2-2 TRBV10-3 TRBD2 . CAISALAGLNTGELFF TGTGCCATCAGTGCCCTAGCGGGATTGAACACCGGGGAGCTGTTTTTT
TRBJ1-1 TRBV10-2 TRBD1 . CASRDQGANTEAFF TGCGCCAGCAGAGATCAGGGGGCGAACACTGAAGCTTTCTTT
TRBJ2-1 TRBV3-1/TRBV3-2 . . CASSQTSGNDEQFF TGTGCCAGCAGCCAAACGTCAGGGAACGATGAGCAGTTCTTC
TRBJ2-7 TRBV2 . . CASSEQSAINF TGTGCCAGCAGTGAACAGTCCGCGATCAACTTC
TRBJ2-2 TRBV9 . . CASSVAPAGTGELFF TGTGCCAGCAGCGTAGCTCCCGCCGGAACCGGGGAGCTGTTTTTT
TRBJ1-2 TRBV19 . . CASKSRRANYGYTF TGTGCCAGTAAGAGTAGAAGAGCTAACTATGGCTACACCTTC
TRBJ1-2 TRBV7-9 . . CASSLGHREGYTF TGTGCCAGCAGCTTAGGGCACAGGGAGGGCTACACCTTC
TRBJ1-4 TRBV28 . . CASSSSGAGERNEKLFF TGTGCCAGCAGTAGTTCGGGGGCCGGGGAGAGGAACGAAAAACTGTTTTTT
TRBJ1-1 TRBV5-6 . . CASSLGLAASNTEAFF TGTGCCAGCAGCTTGGGCTTGGCAGCCTCGAACACTGAAGCTTTCTTT
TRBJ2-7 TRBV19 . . CASSIDSSYEQYF TGTGCCAGTAGTATAGATAGCTCCTACGAGCAGTACTTC
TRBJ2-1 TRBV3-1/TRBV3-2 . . CASSHIGEQFF TGTGCCAGCAGCCACATCGGTGAGCAGTTCTTC
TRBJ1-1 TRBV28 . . CASSSINTEAFF TGTGCCAGCAGTTCGATCAACACTGAAGCTTTCTTT
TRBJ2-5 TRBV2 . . CAGAGYQETQYF TGTGCCGGGGCAGGGTACCAAGAGACCCAGTACTTC
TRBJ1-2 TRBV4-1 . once CASSQVAAGTYGYTF TGCGCCAGCAGCCAAGTCGCGGCAGGGACGTATGGCTACACCTTC
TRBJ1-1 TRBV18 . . CASFTTTDMNTEAFF TGTGCCAGCTTTACCACCACCGACATGAACACTGAAGCTTTCTTT
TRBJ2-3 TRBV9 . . CASSVVTAPDTQYF TGTGCCAGCAGCGTAGTAACAGCCCCAGATACGCAGTATTTT
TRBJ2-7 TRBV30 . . CAWSVARNQYF TGTGCCTGGAGTGTAGCGAGGAATCAGTACTTC
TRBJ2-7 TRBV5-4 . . CASSLAGQLPHEQYF TGTGCCAGCAGCTTGGCAGGACAGCTCCCCCACGAGCAGTACTTC
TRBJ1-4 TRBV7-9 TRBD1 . CASSPPPGQGNEKLFF TGTGCCAGCAGCCCACCGCCGGGACAGGGTAATGAAAAACTGTTTTTT